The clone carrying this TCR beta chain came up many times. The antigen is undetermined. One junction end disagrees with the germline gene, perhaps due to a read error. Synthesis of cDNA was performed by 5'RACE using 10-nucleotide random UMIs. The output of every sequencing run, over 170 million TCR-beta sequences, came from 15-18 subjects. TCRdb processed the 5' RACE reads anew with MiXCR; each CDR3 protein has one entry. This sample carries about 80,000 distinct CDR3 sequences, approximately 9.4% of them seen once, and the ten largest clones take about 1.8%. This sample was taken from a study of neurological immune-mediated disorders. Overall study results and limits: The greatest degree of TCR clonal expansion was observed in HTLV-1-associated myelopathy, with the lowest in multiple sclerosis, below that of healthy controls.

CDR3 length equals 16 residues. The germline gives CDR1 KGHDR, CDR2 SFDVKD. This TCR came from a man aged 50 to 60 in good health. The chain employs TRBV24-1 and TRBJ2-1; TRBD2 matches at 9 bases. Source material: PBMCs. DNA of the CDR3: TGTGTCACCAGTGACCGCGGGGGGGCCATCCACAATGAGCAGTTCTTC. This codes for CVTSDRGGAIHNEQFF.